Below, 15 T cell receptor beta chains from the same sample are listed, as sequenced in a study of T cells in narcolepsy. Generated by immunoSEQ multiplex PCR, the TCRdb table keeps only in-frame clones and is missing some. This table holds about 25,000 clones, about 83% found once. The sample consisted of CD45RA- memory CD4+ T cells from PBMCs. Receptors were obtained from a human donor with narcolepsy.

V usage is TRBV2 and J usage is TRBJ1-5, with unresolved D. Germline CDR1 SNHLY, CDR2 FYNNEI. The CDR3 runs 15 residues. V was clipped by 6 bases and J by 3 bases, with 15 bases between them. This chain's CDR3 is CASSPRVRINQPQHF. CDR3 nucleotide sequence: TGTGCCAGCAGCCCCCGGGTCAGGATCAATCAGCCCCAGCATTTT.

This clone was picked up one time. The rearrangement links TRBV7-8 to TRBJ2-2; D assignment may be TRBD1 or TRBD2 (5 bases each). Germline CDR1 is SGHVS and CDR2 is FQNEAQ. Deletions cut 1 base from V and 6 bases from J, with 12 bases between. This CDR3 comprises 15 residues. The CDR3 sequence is CASSLGGRPAGELFF. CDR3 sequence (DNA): TGTGCCAGCAGCTTAGGGGGACGCCCTGCCGGGGAGCTGTTTTTT.

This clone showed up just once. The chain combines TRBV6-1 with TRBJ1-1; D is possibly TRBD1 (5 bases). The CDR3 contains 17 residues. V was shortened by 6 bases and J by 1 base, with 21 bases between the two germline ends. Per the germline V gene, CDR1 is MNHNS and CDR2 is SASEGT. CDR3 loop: CASSEIPGTSPNTEAFF. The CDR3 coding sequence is TGTGCCAGCAGCGAAATACCTGGGACGAGCCCGAACACTGAAGCTTTCTTT.

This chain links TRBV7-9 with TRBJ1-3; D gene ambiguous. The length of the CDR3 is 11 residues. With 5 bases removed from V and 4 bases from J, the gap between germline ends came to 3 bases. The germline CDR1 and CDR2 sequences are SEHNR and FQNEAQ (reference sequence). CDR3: CASSRGNTIYF. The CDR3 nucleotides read TGTGCCAGCAGCCGAGGAAACACCATATATTTT. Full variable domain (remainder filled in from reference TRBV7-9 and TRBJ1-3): DTGVSQNPRHKITKRGQNVTFRCDPISEHNRLYWYRQTLGQGPEFLTYFQNEAQLEKSRLLSDRFSAERPKGSFSTLEIQRTEQGDSAMYLCASSRGNTIYFGEGSWLTVV.

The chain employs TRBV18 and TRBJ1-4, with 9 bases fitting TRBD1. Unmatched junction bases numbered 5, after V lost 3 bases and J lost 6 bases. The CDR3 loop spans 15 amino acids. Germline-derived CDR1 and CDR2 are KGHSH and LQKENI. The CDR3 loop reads CASSPSRTGDEKLFF. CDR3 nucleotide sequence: TGTGCCAGCTCACCCTCCAGGACAGGGGATGAAAAACTGTTTTTT.

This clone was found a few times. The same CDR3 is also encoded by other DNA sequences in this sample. The CDR3 reads CASSLGGANTGELFF. CDR3 nucleotides: TGCGCCAGCAGCTTGGGCGGAGCGAACACCGGGGAGCTGTTTTTT. This chain links TRBV5-1 with TRBJ2-2; D call uncertain. CDR1 and CDR2 (germline): SGHRS, YFSETQ. There are 15 residues in the CDR3. Deletions cut 0 bases from V and 0 bases from J, with 6 bases between.

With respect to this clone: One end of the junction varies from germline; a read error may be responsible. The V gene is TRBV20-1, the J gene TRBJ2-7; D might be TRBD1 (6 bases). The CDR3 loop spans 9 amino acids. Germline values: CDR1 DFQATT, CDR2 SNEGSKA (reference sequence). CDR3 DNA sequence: TGCAGTGCCATCAGGGGACAAACCTTC. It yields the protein CSAIRGQTF.

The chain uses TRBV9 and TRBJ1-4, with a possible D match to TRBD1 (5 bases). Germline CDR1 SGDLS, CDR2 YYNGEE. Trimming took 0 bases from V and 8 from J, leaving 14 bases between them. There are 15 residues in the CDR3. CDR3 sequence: CASSVGVVRAEKLFF. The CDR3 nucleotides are TGTGCCAGCAGCGTAGGCGTTGTCAGGGCGGAAAAACTGTTTTTT.

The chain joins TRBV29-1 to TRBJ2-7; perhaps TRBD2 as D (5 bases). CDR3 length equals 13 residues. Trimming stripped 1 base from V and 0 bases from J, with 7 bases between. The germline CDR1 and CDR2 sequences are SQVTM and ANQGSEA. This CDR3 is CSVEADSSYEQYF. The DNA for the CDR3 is TGCAGCGTTGAAGCGGACTCCTCCTACGAGCAGTACTTC.

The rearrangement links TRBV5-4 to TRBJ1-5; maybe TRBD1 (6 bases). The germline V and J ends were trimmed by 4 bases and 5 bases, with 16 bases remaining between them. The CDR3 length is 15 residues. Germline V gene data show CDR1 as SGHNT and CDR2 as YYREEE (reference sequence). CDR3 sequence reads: CASSLGGREDQPQHF. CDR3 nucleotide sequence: TGTGCCAGCAGCCTGGGGGGCAGGGAGGATCAGCCCCAGCATTTT.

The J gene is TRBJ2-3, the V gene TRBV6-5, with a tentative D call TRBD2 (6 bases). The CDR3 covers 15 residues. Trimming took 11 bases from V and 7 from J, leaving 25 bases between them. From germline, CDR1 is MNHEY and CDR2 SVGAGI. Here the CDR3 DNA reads TGTGCCTCCAAAGCGGGCAGGTTTATCGCGAATACGCAGTATTTT. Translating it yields CASKAGRFIANTQYF.

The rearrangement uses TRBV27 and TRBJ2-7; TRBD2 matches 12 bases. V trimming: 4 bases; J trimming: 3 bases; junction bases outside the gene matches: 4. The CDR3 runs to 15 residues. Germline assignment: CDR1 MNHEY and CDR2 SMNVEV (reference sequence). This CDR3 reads CASSSGTSGRYEQYF. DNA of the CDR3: TGTGCCAGCAGTTCCGGGACTAGCGGGCGCTACGAGCAGTACTTC.

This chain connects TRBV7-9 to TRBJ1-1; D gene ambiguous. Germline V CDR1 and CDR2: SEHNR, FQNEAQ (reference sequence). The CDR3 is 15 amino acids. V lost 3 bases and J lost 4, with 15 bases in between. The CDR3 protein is CASSFSSGMSTEAFF. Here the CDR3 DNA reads TGTGCCAGCAGCTTTTCGTCGGGCATGAGCACTGAAGCTTTCTTT.

CDR3 sequence: CASSLSGSGIETQYF. The CDR3 DNA is TGTGCCAGCAGCTTAAGCGGGTCTGGTATCGAGACCCAGTACTTC. The rearrangement uses TRBV7-2 and TRBJ2-5, with D possibly TRBD2 on 6 matching bases. Looked up from germline, CDR1 is SGHTA and CDR2 is FQGNSA. Trimming shortened V by 2 bases and J by 5 bases, and 15 bases separated the two germline ends. This CDR3 has 15 residues. Full variable domain (remainder filled in from reference TRBV7-2 and TRBJ2-5): GAGVSQSPSNKVTEKGKDVELRCDPISGHTALYWYRQSLGQGLEFLIYFQGNSAPDKSGLPSDRFSAERTGGSVSTLTIQRTQQEDSAVYLCASSLSGSGIETQYFGPGTRLLVL.

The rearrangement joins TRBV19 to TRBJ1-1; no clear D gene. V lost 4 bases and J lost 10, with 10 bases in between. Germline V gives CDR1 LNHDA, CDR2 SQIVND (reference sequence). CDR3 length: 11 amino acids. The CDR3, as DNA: TGTGCCAGTAGTACCCGGGTTGGAGCTTTCTTT. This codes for CASSTRVGAFF.